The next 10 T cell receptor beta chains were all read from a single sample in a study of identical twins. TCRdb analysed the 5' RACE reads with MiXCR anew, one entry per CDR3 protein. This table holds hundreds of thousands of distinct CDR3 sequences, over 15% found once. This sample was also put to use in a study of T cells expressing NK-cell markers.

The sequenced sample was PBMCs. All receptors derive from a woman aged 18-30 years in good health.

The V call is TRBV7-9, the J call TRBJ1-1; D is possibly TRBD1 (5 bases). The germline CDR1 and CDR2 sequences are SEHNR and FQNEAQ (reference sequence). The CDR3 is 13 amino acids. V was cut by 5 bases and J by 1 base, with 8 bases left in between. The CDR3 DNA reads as TGTGCCAGCAGCGGGGGTCCGAACACTGAAGCTTTCTTT. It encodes CASSGGPNTEAFF.

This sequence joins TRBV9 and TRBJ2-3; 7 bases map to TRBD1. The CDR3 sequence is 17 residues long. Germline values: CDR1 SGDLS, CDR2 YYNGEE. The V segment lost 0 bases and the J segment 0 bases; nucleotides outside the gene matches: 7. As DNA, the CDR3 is TGTGCCAGCAGCGTAGAGGGGGCGCACCGTAGCACAGATACGCAGTATTTT. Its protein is CASSVEGAHRSTDTQYF.

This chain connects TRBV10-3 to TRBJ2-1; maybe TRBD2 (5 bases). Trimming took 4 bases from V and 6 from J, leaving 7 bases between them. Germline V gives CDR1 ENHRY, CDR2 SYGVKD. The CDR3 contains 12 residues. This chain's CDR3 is CAISGTSNEQFF. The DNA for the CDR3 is TGTGCCATCAGTGGGACTTCCAATGAGCAGTTCTTC.

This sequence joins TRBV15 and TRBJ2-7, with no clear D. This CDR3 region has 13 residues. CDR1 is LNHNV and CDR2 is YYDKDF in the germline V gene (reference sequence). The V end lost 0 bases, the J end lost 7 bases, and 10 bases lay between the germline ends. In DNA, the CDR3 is TGTGCCACCAGCAGAGATCGTAGTAGGGAGCAGTACTTC. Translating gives CATSRDRSREQYF.

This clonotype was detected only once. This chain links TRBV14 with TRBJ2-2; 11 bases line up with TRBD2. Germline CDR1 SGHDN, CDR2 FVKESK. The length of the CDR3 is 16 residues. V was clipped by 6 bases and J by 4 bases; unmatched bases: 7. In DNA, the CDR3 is TGTGCCAGCAGTTCGACTAGCGGGATGATCACCGGGGAGCTGTTTTTT. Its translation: CASSSTSGMITGELFF.

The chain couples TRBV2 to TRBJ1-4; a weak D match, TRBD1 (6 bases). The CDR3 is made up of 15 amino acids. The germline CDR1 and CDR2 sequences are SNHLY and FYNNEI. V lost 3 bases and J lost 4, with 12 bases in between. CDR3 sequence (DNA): TGTGCCAGCAGTGAGGACAGCGCTTTTAATGAAAAACTGTTTTTT. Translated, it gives CASSEDSAFNEKLFF.

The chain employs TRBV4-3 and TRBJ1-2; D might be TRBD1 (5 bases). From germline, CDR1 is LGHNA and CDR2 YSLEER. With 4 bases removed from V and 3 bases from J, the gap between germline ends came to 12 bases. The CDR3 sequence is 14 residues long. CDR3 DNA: TGCGCCAGCAGCCCCACGGGGCTTTACTATGGCTACACCTTC. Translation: CASSPTGLYYGYTF.

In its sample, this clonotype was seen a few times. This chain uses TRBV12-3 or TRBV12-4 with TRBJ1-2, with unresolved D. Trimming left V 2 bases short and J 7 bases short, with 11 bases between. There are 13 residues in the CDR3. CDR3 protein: CASSLSGRGGYTF. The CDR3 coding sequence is TGTGCCAGCAGTTTATCGGGCCGTGGTGGCTACACCTTC.

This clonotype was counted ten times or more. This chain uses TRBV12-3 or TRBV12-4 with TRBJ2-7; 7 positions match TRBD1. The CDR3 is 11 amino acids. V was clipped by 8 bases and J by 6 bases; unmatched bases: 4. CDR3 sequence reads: CASDRAPEQYF. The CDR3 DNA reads TGTGCCAGCGACAGGGCTCCCGAGCAGTACTTC.

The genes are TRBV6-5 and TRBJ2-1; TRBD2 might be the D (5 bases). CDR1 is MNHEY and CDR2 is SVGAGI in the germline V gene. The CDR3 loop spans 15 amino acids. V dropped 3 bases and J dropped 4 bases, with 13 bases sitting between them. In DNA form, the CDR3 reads TGTGCCAGCAGTTATAGGTGGGAGACTTACAATGAGCAGTTCTTC. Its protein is CASSYRWETYNEQFF.